A selection of T cell receptor beta chains follows, all from one sample in a study of tumor-infiltrating lymphocytes in primary liver carcinoma. A single record per CDR3 protein comes from TCRdb applying MiXCR to the multiplex PCR reads. Among 300,000 to 400,000 distinct CDR3 sequences, around 60% were seen once, and the ten largest hold roughly 6.5%. The sample comprised peripheral blood. These receptors all come from a man in his forties with primary liver carcinoma and hepatitis B virus infection. Each CDR3 is given with its conserved first and last residue. A D gene is named only where the DNA matches it firmly. The size of a clone is reported for some rows only, either as once, few or many, or as a class for expanded clones.

CDR3 DNA | CDR3 protein | J gene | V gene | D gene | clone size
TGTGCCAGCAGCTTAGATGGACAGGCGGAAGGAAAACTGTTTTTT | CASSLDGQAEGKLFF | TRBJ1-4 | TRBV7-8 | TRBD1 | .
TGTGCCAGCAGCCCCATGATGGGCGAGCAGTACTTC | CASSPMMGEQYF | TRBJ2-7 | TRBV11-2 | . | once
TGTGCTAGCAGTTACTCACTAGCGGGAGACGGGGAGCTGTTTTTT | CASSYSLAGDGELFF | TRBJ2-2 | TRBV6-5 | TRBD2 | .
TGTGCCAGCAGTTCCATTGGACAGGTGTCCTACGAGCAGTACTTC | CASSSIGQVSYEQYF | TRBJ2-7 | TRBV28 | TRBD1 | .
TGTGCCAGCTATATTGGACTAGCGGGAGTTTCCCACAAAGAGCAGTCCTTC | CASYIGLAGVSHKEQSF | TRBJ2-1 | TRBV6-2/TRBV6-3 | TRBD2 | .
TGTGCCAGCAGTTACACCACTAAGGGGGCGGGGGACGAGCAGTACTTC | CASSYTTKGAGDEQYF | TRBJ2-7 | TRBV6-5 | . | few
TGCAGCGTTGAAGATCCGACTAGCGGGCAGGCATACGAGCAGTACTTC | CSVEDPTSGQAYEQYF | TRBJ2-7 | TRBV29-1 | TRBD2 | .
TGTGCCAGCAGCTTGGCGGGAGGATTGTCCGGGGAGCTGTTTTTT | CASSLAGGLSGELFF | TRBJ2-2 | TRBV5-6 | TRBD2 | .
TGTGCCAGCAGTTACGCTAGGAACACTGAAGCTTCCTTT | CASSYARNTEASF | TRBJ1-1 | TRBV6-2/TRBV6-3 | . | .
TGTGCCAGCAGCCAAGTCCTAGCGGGAGGGCCAGTCACCGGGGGGATGTTTTTT | CASSQVLAGGPVTGGMFF | TRBJ2-2 | TRBV4-2 | TRBD2 | .
TGTACCAGCAGCCACGACATTGCCTACGAGCAGTACTTC | CTSSHDIAYEQYF | TRBJ2-7 | TRBV28 | . | .
TGTGCCAGCAGTCAGGGGGGGACTACCTACGAGCAGTACTTC | CASSQGGTTYEQYF | TRBJ2-7 | TRBV6-6 | . | many
TGTGCCAGCAACCCAGTCGAGGGGGCCACAGATACGCAGTATTTT | CASNPVEGATDTQYF | TRBJ2-3 | TRBV6-2/TRBV6-3 | TRBD1 | .
TGTGCCAGCAGTTCGGCCGCGAGAGAAGCTTTCTTT | CASSSAAREAFF | TRBJ1-1 | TRBV12-3/TRBV12-4 | . | many
TGTGCCATCAGTGGGACAGGACTCTCTGGGGCCAACGTCCTGACTTTC | CAISGTGLSGANVLTF | TRBJ2-6 | TRBV10-3 | TRBD1 | few
TGTGCCAGCAGCTCGACAGACAACTATGGCTACACCTTC | CASSSTDNYGYTF | TRBJ1-2 | TRBV5-6 | . | few
TGTACCAGCAGTTTAAACAATGAGCAGTTCTTC | CTSSLNNEQFF | TRBJ2-1 | TRBV12-3/TRBV12-4 | . | .
TGTGCCAGCAGTCGAATGCATGGAGAGCCGTCTTTT | CASSRMHGEPSF | TRBJ2-2 | TRBV6-1 | . | .
TGTGCCAGCAGCTTAGTCAGCTATTTAGCGGGAGGGTGCGCCTACAATGAGCAGTTCTTC | CASSLVSYLAGGCAYNEQFF | TRBJ2-1 | TRBV11-2 | TRBD2 | once
TGTACCAGCAGTTACTCCACAGGGGGGCCCAGCACAGATACGCAGTATTTT | CTSSYSTGGPSTDTQYF | TRBJ2-3 | TRBV6-5 | TRBD1 | few
TGTGCCAGCAGCTTAATCCAGGGGATGACCGGGGAGCTGTTTTTT | CASSLIQGMTGELFF | TRBJ2-2 | TRBV11-2 | . | .
TGCGCCAGCAGCCACACGGGACTAGCGGGATATTACAATGAGCAGTTCTTC | CASSHTGLAGYYNEQFF | TRBJ2-1 | TRBV4-1 | TRBD2 | many
TGCGCCAGCAACGGTCTGGACAGGGAGTTAACCGGGGAGGTGTTTTTT | CASNGLDRELTGEVFF | TRBJ2-2 | TRBV4-1 | TRBD1 | .
TGTGCCAGCAGTTTCCTCGGTTCGGGACTTAAATACGAGCAGTACTTC | CASSFLGSGLKYEQYF | TRBJ2-7 | TRBV28 | . | few
TGCGACATCAGCCCGGGCCGTTGCTACGAGCAGTACTTC | CDISPGRCYEQYF | TRBJ2-7 | TRBV4-1 | . | once
TGCGCCAGCAGCTTGGAGGCAGAACGGTATGGCTACACCTTC | CASSLEAERYGYTF | TRBJ1-2 | TRBV5-1 | . | few
TGTGCCAGCAGCTTAGCTACCGGAAAGACAAATAAGCAGTTCTTC | CASSLATGKTNKQFF | TRBJ2-1 | TRBV11-1 | . | .
TGTGCCTGGAATGTACCCAGGGTCCGAGGGGATGAGCAGTTCTTC | CAWNVPRVRGDEQFF | TRBJ2-1 | TRBV30 | . | once
TGTGCCTGGAGCTCGGGGAGCGGCACAGATACGCAGTATTTT | CAWSSGSGTDTQYF | TRBJ2-3 | TRBV30 | . | .
TGTGCCAGCAGCCCAACAGGGGTCGCCGATGGCTACACCTTC | CASSPTGVADGYTF | TRBJ1-2 | TRBV5-6 | TRBD1 | few
TGTGCCAGCAGGCTTAGCCCTACGTCCTACAATGAGCAGTTCTTC | CASRLSPTSYNEQFF | TRBJ2-1 | TRBV11-3 | . | .
TGTTCCAGTAGCTTAGGAAGTGGGGATGGCTACACCTTC | CSSSLGSGDGYTF | TRBJ1-2 | TRBV11-2 | . | .
TGTGCCAGCAGGCTGGGGCTAGCGGGAGGCAATGAGCAGTTCTTC | CASRLGLAGGNEQFF | TRBJ2-1 | TRBV5-5 | TRBD2 | many
TGTGCCAGCAACAGGGAGATTGGCACAGATACGCAATATTTT | CASNREIGTDTQYF | TRBJ2-3 | TRBV11-2 | . | once
TGTGCCAGCAGTTTCGGCCTGCAGCGGGGGGGCTACGAGCAGTACTTC | CASSFGLQRGGYEQYF | TRBJ2-7 | TRBV6-6 | TRBD2 | .
TGCAGCGTTGAAGGGAATCCGGACGGGTACCAAGGGACCCAGTGCTTC | CSVEGNPDGYQGTQCF | TRBJ2-5 | TRBV29-1 | . | .
TGTGCCAGCAGCTTGGAGCGCTCCGCTTACGAGCAGTACTTC | CASSLERSAYEQYF | TRBJ2-7 | TRBV5-4 | . | many
TGTGCCAGCAGATGGACAGGGGGGTTGTACGAGCAGTGCTTC | CASRWTGGLYEQCF | TRBJ2-7 | TRBV11-2 | TRBD1 | .
TGTGCCAGCAGCCTGGGGCGGAATGGGGCCCAAGAGACCCAGTACTTC | CASSLGRNGAQETQYF | TRBJ2-5 | TRBV5-4 | . | .
TGTGCCAGCAGCCTGTCGGCAGGGGCTAGGACAGATACGCAGTATTTT | CASSLSAGARTDTQYF | TRBJ2-3 | TRBV5-5 | . | many
TGCAGCGTTGAAGGTGGTTTCCAGATGTACCAAGAGAGCCAATACTTC | CSVEGGFQMYQESQYF | TRBJ2-5 | TRBV29-1 | . | .
TGTACCAGCAGTTTAGGGCTACCGGGACTACAGGGCGAGCAGTACTTC | CTSSLGLPGLQGEQYF | TRBJ2-7 | TRBV12-3/TRBV12-4 | . | .
TGTACTACCAGCGAAGGCGGGGGTTTGACAGATACGCAGTATTTT | CTTSEGGGLTDTQYF | TRBJ2-3 | TRBV11-1 | TRBD2 | .